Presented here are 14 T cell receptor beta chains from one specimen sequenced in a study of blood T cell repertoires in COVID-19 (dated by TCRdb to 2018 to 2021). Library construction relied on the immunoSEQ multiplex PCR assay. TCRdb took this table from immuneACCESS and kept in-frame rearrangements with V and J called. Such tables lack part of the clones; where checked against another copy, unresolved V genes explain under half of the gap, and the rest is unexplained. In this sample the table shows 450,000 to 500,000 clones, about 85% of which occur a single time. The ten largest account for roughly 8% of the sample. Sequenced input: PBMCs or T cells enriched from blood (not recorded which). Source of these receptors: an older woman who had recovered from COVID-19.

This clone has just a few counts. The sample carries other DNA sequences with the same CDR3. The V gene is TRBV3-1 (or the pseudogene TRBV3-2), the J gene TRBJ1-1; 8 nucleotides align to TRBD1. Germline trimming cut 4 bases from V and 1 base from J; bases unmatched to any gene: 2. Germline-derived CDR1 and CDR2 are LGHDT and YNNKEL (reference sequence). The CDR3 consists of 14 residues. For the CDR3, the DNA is TGTGCCAGCAGCCTCGGGACAGGGAACACTGAAGCTTTCTTT. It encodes CASSLGTGNTEAFF.

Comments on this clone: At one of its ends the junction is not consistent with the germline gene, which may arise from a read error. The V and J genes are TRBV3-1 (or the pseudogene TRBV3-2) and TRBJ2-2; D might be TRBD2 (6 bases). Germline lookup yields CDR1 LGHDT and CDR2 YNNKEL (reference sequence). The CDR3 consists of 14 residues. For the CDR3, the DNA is TGTGCCAGCAGGGACGGGAGTATCACCCGGGAGCTGTTTTTT. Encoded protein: CASRDGSITRELFF.

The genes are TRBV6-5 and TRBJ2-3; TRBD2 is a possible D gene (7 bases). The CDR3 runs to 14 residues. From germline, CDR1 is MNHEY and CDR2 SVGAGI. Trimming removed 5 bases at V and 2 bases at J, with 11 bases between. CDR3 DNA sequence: TGTGCCAGCAGTCCGGGGGGCGTCACAGATACGCAGTATTTT. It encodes CASSPGGVTDTQYF.

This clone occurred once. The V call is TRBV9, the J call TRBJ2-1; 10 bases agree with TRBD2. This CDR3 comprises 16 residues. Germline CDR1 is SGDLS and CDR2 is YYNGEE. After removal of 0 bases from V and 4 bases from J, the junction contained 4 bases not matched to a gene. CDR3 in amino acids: CASSVGLAGVYNEQFF. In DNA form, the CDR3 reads TGTGCCAGCAGCGTAGGTCTAGCGGGAGTATACAATGAGCAGTTCTTC.

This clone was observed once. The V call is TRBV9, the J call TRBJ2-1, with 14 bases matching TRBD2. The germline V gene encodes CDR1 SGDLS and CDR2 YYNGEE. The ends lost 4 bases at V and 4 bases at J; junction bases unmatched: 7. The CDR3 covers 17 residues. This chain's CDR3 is CASSKWTSGGLYNEQFF. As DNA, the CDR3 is TGTGCCAGCAGCAAATGGACTAGCGGGGGGCTATACAATGAGCAGTTCTTC.

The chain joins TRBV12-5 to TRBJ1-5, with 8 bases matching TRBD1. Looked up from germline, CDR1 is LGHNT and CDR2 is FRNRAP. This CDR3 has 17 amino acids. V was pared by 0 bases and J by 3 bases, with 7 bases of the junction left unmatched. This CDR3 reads CASGLVTDRVNNQPQHF. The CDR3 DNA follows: TGTGCTAGTGGTTTGGTGACGGACAGGGTCAACAATCAGCCCCAGCATTTT.

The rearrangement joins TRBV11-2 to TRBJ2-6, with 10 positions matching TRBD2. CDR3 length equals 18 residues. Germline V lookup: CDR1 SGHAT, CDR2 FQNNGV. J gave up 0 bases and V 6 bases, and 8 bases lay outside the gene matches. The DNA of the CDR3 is TGTGCCAGCAGTTTGGGACTAGCGATTAGCTCTGGGGCCAACGTCCTGACTTTC. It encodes CASSLGLAISSGANVLTF.

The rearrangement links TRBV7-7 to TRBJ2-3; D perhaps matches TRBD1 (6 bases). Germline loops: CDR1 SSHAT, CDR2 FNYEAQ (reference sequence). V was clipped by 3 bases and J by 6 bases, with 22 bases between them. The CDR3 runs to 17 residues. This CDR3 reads CASSLGAIWTGTDTQYF. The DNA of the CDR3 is TGTGCCAGCAGCTTGGGGGCCATATGGACGGGAACGGATACGCAGTATTTT.

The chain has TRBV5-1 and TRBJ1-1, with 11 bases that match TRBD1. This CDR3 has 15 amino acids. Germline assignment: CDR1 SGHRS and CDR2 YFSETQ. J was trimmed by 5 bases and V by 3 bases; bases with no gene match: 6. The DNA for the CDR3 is TGCGCCAGCAGCTGGACAGGGGGCGGAACGACTGAAGCTTTCTTT. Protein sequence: CASSWTGGGTTEAFF.

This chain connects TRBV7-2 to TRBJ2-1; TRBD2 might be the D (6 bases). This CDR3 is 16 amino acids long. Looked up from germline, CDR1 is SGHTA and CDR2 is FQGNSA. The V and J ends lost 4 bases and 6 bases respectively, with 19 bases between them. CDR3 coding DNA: TGTGCCAGCAGCTGGACCGGGACTCCGAGGAGCAATGAGCAGTTCTTC. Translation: CASSWTGTPRSNEQFF.

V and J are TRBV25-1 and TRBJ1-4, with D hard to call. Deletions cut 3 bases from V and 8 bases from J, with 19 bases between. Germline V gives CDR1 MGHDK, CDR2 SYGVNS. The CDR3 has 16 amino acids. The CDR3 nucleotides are TGTGCCAGCAGTGATTATTCATTGGGAGGAAGAGAAAAACTGTTTTTT. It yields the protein CASSDYSLGGREKLFF.

The CDR3 reads CATRIVTSGDYNEQFF. The CDR3 nucleotides are TGTGCCACCAGGATCGTAACTAGCGGGGACTACAATGAGCAGTTCTTC. The chain is built from TRBV15 and TRBJ2-1; TRBD2 matches at 10 bases. Germline-derived CDR1 and CDR2 are LNHNV and YYDKDF (reference sequence). There are 16 residues in the CDR3. With V trimmed by 6 bases and J by 3 bases, 8 bases remained unmatched.

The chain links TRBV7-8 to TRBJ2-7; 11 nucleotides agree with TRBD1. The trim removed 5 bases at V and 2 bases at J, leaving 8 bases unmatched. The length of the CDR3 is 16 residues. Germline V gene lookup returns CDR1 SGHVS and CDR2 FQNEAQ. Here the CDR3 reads CASSRPDRGLAYEQYF. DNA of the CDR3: TGTGCCAGCAGCCGCCCGGACAGGGGGCTAGCCTACGAGCAGTACTTC.

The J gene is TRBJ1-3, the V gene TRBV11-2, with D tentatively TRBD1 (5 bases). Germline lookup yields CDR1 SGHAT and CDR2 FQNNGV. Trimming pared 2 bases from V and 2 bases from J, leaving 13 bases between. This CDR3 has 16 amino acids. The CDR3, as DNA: TGTGCCAGCAGCTTAACGCAGGGATATACTGGAAACACCATATATTTT. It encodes CASSLTQGYTGNTIYF.